Sequencing of this T cell receptor beta chain was carried out in a study of human T cells and chemical hapten exposure. General study results and limits: With DPC sensitization, TCRs exceeding 1 in 1000 frequency showed no change. Controls had significantly fewer large CDR3 similarity clusters than were formed by expanded TCRs.

TCRdb fed the RACE reads into MiXCR, producing one record per CDR3 protein. This table has 90,000 or so distinct CDR3 sequences, about 10% appearing once. A few counts support this clonotype. Its antigen remains unidentified. CDR1 and CDR2 from the germline V gene are ENHRY and SYGVKD. This CDR3 region has 13 residues. The junction had 7 bases not matched to a gene; V was cut back by 10 bases and J by 3 bases. The time point is: patch test 1, 2 weeks after DPC sensitization. Treatment indicated: therapeutic diphenylcyclopropenone sensitization with weekly scalp DPC. J is TRBJ1-2 and V is TRBV10-3; 8 bases fit TRBD1. The input for sequencing was whole blood, taken in connection with sensitization to the hapten diphenylcyclopropenone (DPC). This clonotype was sampled from a man in his forties with alopecia areata. Some clones in this sample may be carry-over from other donors' samples. CDR3 coding DNA: TGTGCCACCCTGGACAGGGTAGACTATGGCTACACCTTC. Translation gives CATLDRVDYGYTF.